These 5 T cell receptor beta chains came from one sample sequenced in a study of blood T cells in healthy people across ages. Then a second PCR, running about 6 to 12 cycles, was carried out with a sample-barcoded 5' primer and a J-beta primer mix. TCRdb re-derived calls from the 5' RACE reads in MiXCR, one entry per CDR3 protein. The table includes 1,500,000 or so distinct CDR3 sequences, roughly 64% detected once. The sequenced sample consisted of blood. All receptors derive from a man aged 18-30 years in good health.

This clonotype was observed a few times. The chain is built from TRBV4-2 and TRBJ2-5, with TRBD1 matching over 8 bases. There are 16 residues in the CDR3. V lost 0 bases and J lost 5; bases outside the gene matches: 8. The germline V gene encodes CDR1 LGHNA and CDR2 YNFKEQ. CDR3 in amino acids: CASSQDWAGGGETQYF. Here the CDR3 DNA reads TGTGCCAGCAGCCAAGATTGGGCAGGGGGCGGGGAGACCCAGTACTTC.

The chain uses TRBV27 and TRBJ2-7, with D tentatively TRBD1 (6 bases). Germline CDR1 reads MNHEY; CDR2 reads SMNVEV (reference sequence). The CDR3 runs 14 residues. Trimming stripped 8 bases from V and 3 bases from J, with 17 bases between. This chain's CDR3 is CASRMTGTYYEQYF. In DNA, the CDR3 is TGTGCCAGCCGCATGACAGGAACGTACTACGAGCAGTACTTC.

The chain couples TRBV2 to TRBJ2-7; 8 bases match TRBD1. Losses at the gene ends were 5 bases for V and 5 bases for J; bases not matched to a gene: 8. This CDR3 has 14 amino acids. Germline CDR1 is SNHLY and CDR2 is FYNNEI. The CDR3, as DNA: TGTGCCAGCAGTATCGACAGGGGTAATCACGAGCAGTACTTC. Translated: CASSIDRGNHEQYF.

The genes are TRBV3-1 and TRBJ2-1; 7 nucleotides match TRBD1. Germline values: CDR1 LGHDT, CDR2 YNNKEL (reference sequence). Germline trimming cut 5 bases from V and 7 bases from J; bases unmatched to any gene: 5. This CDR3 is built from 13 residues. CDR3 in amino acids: CASSVDRPNEQFF. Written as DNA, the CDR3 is TGTGCCAGCAGCGTGGACAGGCCAAATGAGCAGTTCTTC.

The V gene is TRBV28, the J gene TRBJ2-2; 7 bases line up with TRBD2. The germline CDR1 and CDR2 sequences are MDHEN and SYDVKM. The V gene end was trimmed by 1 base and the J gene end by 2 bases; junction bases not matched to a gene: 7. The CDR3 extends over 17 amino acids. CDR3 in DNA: TGTGCCAGCAGTTTATTTGGCCTAGCGGTCAACACCGGGGAGCTGTTTTTT. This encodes CASSLFGLAVNTGELFF.